This T cell receptor beta chain was captured by sequencing in a study of control samples from healthy donors and cancer patients. Assay used: immunoSEQ multiplex PCR; TCRdb lists only in-frame clones, some missing. The sample includes fewer than 200,000 clones, roughly 91% seen only once; the top ten take about 1.5%. CDR1 is SGHNT and CDR2 is YYREEE in the germline V gene (reference sequence). The V gene end was trimmed by 5 bases and the J gene end by 3 bases; junction bases not matched to a gene: 1. This CDR3 comprises 13 residues. The sample consisted of blood. The J gene is TRBJ2-3, the V gene TRBV5-4; 9 nucleotides align to TRBD1. The receptor was isolated from a man aged 18 to 35 in good health. The CDR3 bases are TGTGCCAGCAGTGGACAGGGGACAGATACGCAGTATTTT. This gives the protein CASSGQGTDTQYF.